This entry concerns a single TCR beta chain. This clone was recorded once. The antigen it binds to is not known. No per-base quality is available; no much larger clone lies one base away. TCRbeta CDR3 regions were amplified from genomic DNA by means of the immunoSEQ Assay, a bias-controlled multiplex PCR. The paper's processing steps were these. The number of nucleated cells in each sample was estimated from the amplification of reference gene primers within the assay. To quantify the absolute abundance of each unique TCRbeta CDR3 rearrangement, sequence reads were collapsed and filtered. For each sample, productive Simpson clonality was calculated by taking the square root of Simpson's diversity index across productive rearrangements. In its TCRdb copy, this immuneACCESS table keeps in-frame sequences only and misses some clones. Where compared with another copy, unresolved V genes explain less than half of these, and the others have no known cause. V and J calls and clone size follow that table, whereas D and trimming were derived from the DNA. The sample yields about 300,000 clones; roughly 91% were counted once. The ten largest clonotypes hold approximately 1.8% of the sample.

This sample was taken from a study of blood T cell repertoires in COVID-19 (dated by TCRdb to the early 2020s). Describing the broader study: Samples from collaborators originated in the United States, Italy and Spain and spanned both the acute and convalescent phases of COVID-19. The prospective study material was composed of cDNA or gDNA derived from T cells, B-cell-depleted T cells, or PBMCs. The dataset comprised deeply sampled blood TCRbeta repertoires from subjects exposed to, actively infected with, or recovered from COVID-19. The repertoires were released in a freely available public database intended as a resource for research on the immune response to SARS-CoV-2. The samples were drawn from the first 160 participants of the ongoing ImmuneRACE study and from 950 to 1,500 subjects provided by 6 global collaborators. Sample metadata almost always included a de-identified subject ID, COVID-19 status, age in years and sex. Where available, HLA class I and class II types were obtained from metadata supplied by the sample provider rather than from assay-based typing. Broader findings and caveats from the paper: The amount of clinical and demographic metadata varied by source and participant and was provided uncurated.

One collaborating source in Seattle enrolled patients during active infection and followed them longitudinally through the course of disease. Each collaborating institution followed its own protocols to collect whole blood in K2EDTA tubes. Collaborator samples were shipped for TCRbeta analysis as frozen whole blood, isolated PBMCs, or DNA extracted from either sample type. V and J are truncated by 5 bases and 5 bases respectively, leaving an intervening sequence of 12 bases. From the cysteine through the phenylalanine, the CDR3 covers 13 amino acids. Only the CDR3 part of the read is kept: 39 bases, read in frame from the first base. As encoded in the germline V gene, CDR1 is SGHNT while CDR2 is YENEEA.

The chain is made from TRBV11-3 and TRBJ1-1, with TRBD1 perhaps the D gene, on 5 matching bases. This receptor was identified in a woman in her 30s with COVID-19, enrolled during active disease. The sample was peripheral blood. The base sequence is TGTGCCAGCAGCGGAGGGGTACAGACTGAAGCTTTCTTT. It codes for CASSGGVQTEAFF. With the portions outside the CDR3 filled from the reference TRBV11-3 and TRBJ1-1 genes, the complete variable region becomes EAGVVQSPRYKIIEKKQPVAFWCNPISGHNTLYWYLQNLGQGPELLIRYENEEAVDDSQLPKDRFSAERLKGVDSTLKIQPAELGDSAVYLCASSGGVQTEAFFGQGTRLTVV.